Shown below are 7 T cell receptor beta chains from a single sample sequenced in a study of T cell changes during pregnancy in multiple sclerosis. The data were produced by immunoSEQ multiplex PCR, yet TCRdb's version contains in-frame clones alone and is incomplete. The table includes 40,000 or so clones, more than 90% detected once. The sequencing used CD8+ T cells from peripheral blood mononuclear cells, collected after pregnancy. The receptor source for this set is a female donor with multiple sclerosis, enrolled in a pregnancy study.

This clone qualifies as medium-sized. The rearrangement links TRBV14 to TRBJ2-1; TRBD2 aligns across 7 bases. Germline V gene data show CDR1 as SGHDN and CDR2 as FVKESK. The CDR3 sequence is 16 residues long. V lost 4 bases and J lost 3; bases outside the gene matches: 9. In DNA form, the CDR3 reads TGTGCCAGCAGCCGGGCTAGCGGACGTCACTACAATGAGCAGTTCTTC. Amino acid sequence: CASSRASGRHYNEQFF. Together with reference TRBV14 and TRBJ2-1, the CDR3 gives the full variable domain: EAGVTQFPSHSVIEKGQTVTLRCDPISGHDNLYWYRRVMGKEIKFLLHFVKESKQDESGMPNNRFLAERTGGTYSTLKVQPAELEDSGVYFCASSRASGRHYNEQFFGPGTRLTVL.

In this sample, this clone turned up once. The V gene is TRBV6-5, the J gene TRBJ2-7; 9 positions match TRBD1. The CDR3 extends over 15 amino acids. CDR1 is MNHEY, CDR2 SVGAGI, per germline. V shed 1 base, J shed 1 base, and the junction held 2 bases outside the gene matches. CDR3 bases: TGTGCCAGCAGTTACTGGACAGGGGAGTCCTACGAGCAGTACTTC. Translated, it gives CASSYWTGESYEQYF.

This clone was counted once. The rearrangement joins TRBV10-3 to TRBJ1-2; D is unclear. The V and J ends lost 2 bases and 5 bases respectively, with 15 bases between them. The CDR3 spans 15 residues. Germline loops: CDR1 ENHRY, CDR2 SYGVKD. CDR3 DNA sequence: TGTGCCATCAGTGAGGGGTGGACTGGGAGGTATGGCTACACCTTC. Its protein is CAISEGWTGRYGYTF.

Ten or more counts support this clone. The chain recombines TRBV6-6 with TRBJ1-1, with D perhaps matching TRBD1 (6 bases). The CDR3 has 14 residues. Looked up from germline, CDR1 is MNHNY and CDR2 is SVGAGI (reference sequence). Trimming took off 6 bases at V and 1 base at J, with 12 bases between the two ends. In nucleotides, the CDR3 is TGTGCCAGCAGCCCGGACAGAAGGAACACTGAAGCTTTCTTT. Residues: CASSPDRRNTEAFF.

V and J are TRBV28 and TRBJ1-1; D perhaps matches TRBD1 (6 bases). This CDR3 is 12 amino acids long. The germline V gene has CDR1 MDHEN and CDR2 SYDVKM. V was trimmed by 6 bases and J by 4 bases, leaving 9 bases between them. The CDR3: CASSTGSTEAFF. The CDR3, as DNA: TGTGCCAGCAGCACAGGGAGCACTGAAGCTTTCTTT.

This rearrangement joins TRBV11-1 to TRBJ1-1; D call uncertain. V lost 1 base to trimming and J lost 11 bases, with 14 bases between them. This CDR3 region has 13 residues. The germline CDR1 and CDR2 sequences are SGHAT and FQDESV (reference sequence). The CDR3 coding sequence is TGTGCCAGCAGCTTAGGAAACAGCCGGGAGGCTTTCTTT. This codes for CASSLGNSREAFF.

CDR3 bases: TGTGCCAGCAGGTCAGGGTACGGCTACACCTTC. Translated, it gives CASRSGYGYTF. The rearrangement joins TRBV27 to TRBJ1-2, with TRBD1 as a possible D gene (5 bases). This CDR3 has 11 amino acids. CDR1 is MNHEY, CDR2 SMNVEV, per germline (reference sequence). V lost 6 bases, J lost 8 bases, and 10 bases lay in between.